Here is one TCR beta chain with its context. The target antigen is unknown. The data were taken from a study of T-cell memory formation after mild COVID-19. Whole-study findings and limits: Day 37-peaking second-wave clones had unconfirmed SARS-CoV-2 specificity. Day 15 to 85 contractors were CD4/CD8 balanced; later expanders leaned CD4+.

Trimming removed 9 bases at V and 1 base at J, with 14 bases between. This CDR3 region has 14 residues. Via MiXCR, TCRdb re-called the 5' RACE reads, giving one row per CDR3 protein. The sample has several thousand distinct CDR3 sequences, about 16% seen once. Sequences were obtained from PBMCs or a T cell subset sorted from them (not recorded which). This chain connects TRBV12-3 or TRBV12-4 to TRBJ2-3; weak D call: TRBD2 (6 bases). The clonotype was recovered from an adult who had mild COVID-19 (a few samples of this study predate the infection). Cell type and time point are not known. The CDR3 DNA follows: TGTGCCAGTCACCGGGACTTTCGCACAGATACGCAGTATTTT. Its protein is CASHRDFRTDTQYF.